Presented here are 15 T cell receptor beta chains from one specimen sequenced in a study of blood T cell repertoires in COVID-19. Here immunoSEQ multiplex PCR was the method, and the copy in TCRdb shows in-frame clones only, minus some. The table has around 54,000 clones, about nine tenths seen once. Sequences were obtained from peripheral blood. These receptors were obtained from a woman aged 40 to 55 with active COVID-19.

The CDR3: CASSSLAGELFF. Here the CDR3 DNA reads TGTGCCAGCAGTTCCCTAGCCGGGGAGCTGTTTTTT. The chain joins TRBV6-5 to TRBJ2-2; D remains unclear. The CDR3 is made up of 12 amino acids. V lost 4 bases and J lost 6, with 6 bases in between. Germline lookup yields CDR1 MNHEY and CDR2 SVGAGI.

This clone was recorded once. The CDR3 DNA follows: TGTGCCAGTATCGCAACGGCAGGGGGGAATGAGCAGTTCTTC. Amino acid sequence: CASIATAGGNEQFF. This sequence joins TRBV19 and TRBJ2-1, with a tentative D call TRBD1 (7 bases). The CDR3 consists of 14 residues. Germline V gene lookup returns CDR1 LNHDA and CDR2 SQIVND (reference sequence). Trimming took 7 bases from V and 7 from J, leaving 17 bases between them. The entire variable domain, with the rest obtained from reference TRBV19 and TRBJ2-1, is as follows: DGGITQSPKYLFRKEGQNVTLSCEQNLNHDAMYWYRQDPGQGLRLIYYSQIVNDFQKGDIAEGYSVSREKKESFPLTVTSAQKNPTAFYLCASIATAGGNEQFFGPGTRLTVL.

The chain links TRBV11-3 to TRBJ1-6; a possible D gene is TRBD1 (6 bases). Germline V lookup: CDR1 SGHNT, CDR2 YENEEA. The CDR3 runs to 15 residues. The V end lost 0 bases, the J end lost 8 bases, and 11 bases lay between the germline ends. Here the CDR3 reads CASSLDRNRDSPLHF. The CDR3 coding sequence is TGTGCCAGCAGCTTAGATCGGAACAGGGATTCACCCCTCCACTTT. Full variable domain (missing parts from reference TRBV11-3 and TRBJ1-6): EAGVVQSPRYKIIEKKQPVAFWCNPISGHNTLYWYLQNLGQGPELLIRYENEEAVDDSQLPKDRFSAERLKGVDSTLKIQPAELGDSAVYLCASSLDRNRDSPLHFGNGTRLTVT.

This rearrangement joins TRBV7-8 to TRBJ2-3; 9 bases fit TRBD1. Germline-derived CDR1 and CDR2 are SGHVS and FQNEAQ. The junction had 1 base not matched to a gene; V was cut back by 5 bases and J by 1 base. The CDR3 contains 14 residues. The CDR3 DNA reads as TGTGCCAGCAGCCGGACAGGGGGCACAGATACGCAGTATTTT. This gives the protein CASSRTGGTDTQYF.

This clone showed up just once. The gene calls are TRBV7-2 and TRBJ2-1; TRBD2 agrees at 9 bases. Germline V lookup: CDR1 SGHTA, CDR2 FQGNSA. The CDR3 contains 15 residues. Germline trimming cut 4 bases from V and 3 bases from J; bases unmatched to any gene: 4. The CDR3 DNA is TGTGCCAGCAGCTCGGGACTAGCCCGCTACAATGAGCAGTTCTTC. It yields the protein CASSSGLARYNEQFF.

The chain links TRBV5-1 to TRBJ2-7, with 9 bases matching TRBD2. The CDR3 is 13 residues long. Germline CDR1 is SGHRS and CDR2 is YFSETQ. V dropped 0 bases and J dropped 7; count of bases not matched to a gene: 2. The CDR3 region is CASSLDLAGEQYF. The CDR3 DNA follows: TGCGCCAGCAGCTTGGATCTAGCGGGGGAGCAGTACTTC.

The chain is built from TRBV5-6 and TRBJ2-3, with D possibly TRBD2 on 5 matching bases. Trimming took off 4 bases at V and 3 bases at J, with 9 bases between the two ends. This CDR3 contains 13 residues. CDR1 and CDR2 (germline): SGHDT, YYEEEE. The CDR3 loop reads CASSKLVTDTQYF. The CDR3 region has the DNA TGTGCCAGCAGCAAACTAGTTACAGATACGCAGTATTTT.

The rearrangement uses TRBV5-4 and TRBJ2-7, with D hard to call. V lost 0 bases, J lost 0 bases, and 10 bases lay in between. This CDR3 has 15 residues. Per germline, CDR1 SGHNT and CDR2 YYREEE (reference sequence). The CDR3 here is CASSLDSVSSYEQYF. The DNA of the CDR3 is TGTGCCAGCAGCTTGGACAGTGTGAGCTCCTACGAGCAGTACTTC.

The chain has TRBV14 and TRBJ2-7; 11 positions match TRBD1. V gave up 4 bases and J gave up 6 bases; unmatched junction bases: 8. Germline lookup yields CDR1 SGHDN and CDR2 FVKESK. The CDR3 is made up of 15 amino acids. This chain's CDR3 is CASSPLGTGGGEQYF. The CDR3 DNA sequence: TGTGCCAGCAGCCCCTTGGGGACAGGGGGAGGCGAGCAGTACTTC.

This chain links TRBV12-3 or TRBV12-4 with TRBJ1-1; weak D call: TRBD1 (5 bases). Trimming cost V 10 bases and J 4 bases, with 10 bases left between them. The CDR3 has 11 residues. DNA of the CDR3: TGTGCCACTAGGGGAAGCACTGAAGCTTTCTTT. Translating it yields CATRGSTEAFF.

V gene TRBV6-4 combines with J gene TRBJ2-3; D not certain. Trimming took 3 bases from V and 0 from J, leaving 7 bases between them. Germline lookup yields CDR1 MRHNA and CDR2 SNTAGT. This CDR3 has 14 residues. In nucleotides, the CDR3 is TGTGCCAGCAGTGAAGACTTTAGCACAGATACGCAGTATTTT. This sequence encodes CASSEDFSTDTQYF.

The chain combines TRBV14 with TRBJ2-1; tentative D call: TRBD2 (5 bases). The CDR3 runs to 14 residues. Trimming left V 4 bases short and J 4 bases short, with 11 bases between. CDR1 SGHDN and CDR2 FVKESK come from the germline V gene. The CDR3 nucleotides are TGTGCCAGCAGCCTGACTATAGGGTACAATGAGCAGTTCTTC. This translates into CASSLTIGYNEQFF.

The chain joins TRBV6-6 to TRBJ2-1, with 9 bases lining up with TRBD2. Per germline, CDR1 MNHNY and CDR2 SVGAGI (reference sequence). The CDR3 covers 15 residues. Trimming took 6 bases from V and 8 from J; bases not matched to a gene: 11. This CDR3 reads CASRNTGAGGDEQFF. The DNA of the CDR3 is TGTGCCAGCAGAAACACAGGAGCGGGGGGAGATGAGCAGTTCTTC.

The chain carries TRBV6-5 and TRBJ2-7; 7 bases match TRBD1. Germline trimming cut 6 bases from V and 0 bases from J; bases unmatched to any gene: 5. The CDR3 sequence is 14 residues long. The germline CDR1 and CDR2 sequences are MNHEY and SVGAGI. CDR3 sequence (DNA): TGTGCCAGCAGGCAGGGACAGTACTCCTACGAGCAGTACTTC. It is translated as CASRQGQYSYEQYF.

The chain carries TRBV10-3 and TRBJ1-1; no definite D call. This CDR3 has 16 residues. V was cut by 3 bases and J by 5 bases, with 19 bases left in between. The germline CDR1 and CDR2 sequences are ENHRY and SYGVKD. The CDR3 DNA reads TGTGCCATCAGTGATATAGGGAAGGGAGGTTGGACTGAAGCTTTCTTT. Residues: CAISDIGKGGWTEAFF.